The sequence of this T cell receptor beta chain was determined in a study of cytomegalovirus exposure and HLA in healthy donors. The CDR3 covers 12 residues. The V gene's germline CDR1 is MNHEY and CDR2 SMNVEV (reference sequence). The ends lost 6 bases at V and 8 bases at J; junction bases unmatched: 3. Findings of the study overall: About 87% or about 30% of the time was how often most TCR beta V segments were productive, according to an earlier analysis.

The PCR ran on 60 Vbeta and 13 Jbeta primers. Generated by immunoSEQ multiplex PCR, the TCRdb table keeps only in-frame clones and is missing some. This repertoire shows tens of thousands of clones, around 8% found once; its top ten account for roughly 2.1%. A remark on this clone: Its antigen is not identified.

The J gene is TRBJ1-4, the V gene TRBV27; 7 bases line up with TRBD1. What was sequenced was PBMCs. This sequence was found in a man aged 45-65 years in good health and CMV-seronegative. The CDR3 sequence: CASRTGFEKLFF. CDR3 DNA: TGTGCCAGCAGGACAGGGTTCGAAAAACTGTTTTTT.